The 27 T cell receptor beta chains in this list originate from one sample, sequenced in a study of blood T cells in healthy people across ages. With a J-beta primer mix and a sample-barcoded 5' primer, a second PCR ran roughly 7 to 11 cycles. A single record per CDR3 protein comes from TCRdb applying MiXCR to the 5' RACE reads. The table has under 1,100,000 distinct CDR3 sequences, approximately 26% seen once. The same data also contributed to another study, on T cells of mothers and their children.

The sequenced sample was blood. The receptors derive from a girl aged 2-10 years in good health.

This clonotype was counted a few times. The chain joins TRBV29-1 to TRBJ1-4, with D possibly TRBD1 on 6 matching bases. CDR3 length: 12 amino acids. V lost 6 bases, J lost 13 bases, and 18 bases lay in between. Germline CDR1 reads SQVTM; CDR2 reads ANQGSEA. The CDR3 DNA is TGCAGCGTCCAGGGGAGACTGACGGGACTGTTTTTT. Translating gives CSVQGRLTGLFF.

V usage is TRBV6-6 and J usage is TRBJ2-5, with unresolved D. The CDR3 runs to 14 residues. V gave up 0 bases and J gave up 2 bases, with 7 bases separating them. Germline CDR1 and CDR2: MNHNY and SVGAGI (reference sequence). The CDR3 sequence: CASSYSSQQETQYF. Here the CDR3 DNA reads TGTGCCAGCAGTTACTCTAGCCAACAAGAGACCCAGTACTTC.

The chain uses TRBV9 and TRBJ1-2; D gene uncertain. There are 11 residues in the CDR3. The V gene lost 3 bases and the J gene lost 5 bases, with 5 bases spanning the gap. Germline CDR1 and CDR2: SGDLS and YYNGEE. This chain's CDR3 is CASSGEYGYTF. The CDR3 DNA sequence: TGTGCCAGCAGCGGAGAATATGGCTACACCTTC.

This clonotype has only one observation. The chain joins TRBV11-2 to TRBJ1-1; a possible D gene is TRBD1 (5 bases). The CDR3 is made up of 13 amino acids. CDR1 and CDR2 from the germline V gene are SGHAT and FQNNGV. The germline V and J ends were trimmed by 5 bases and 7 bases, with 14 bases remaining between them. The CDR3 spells CASSREGADEAFF. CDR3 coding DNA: TGTGCCAGCAGCAGAGAAGGGGCGGATGAAGCTTTCTTT.

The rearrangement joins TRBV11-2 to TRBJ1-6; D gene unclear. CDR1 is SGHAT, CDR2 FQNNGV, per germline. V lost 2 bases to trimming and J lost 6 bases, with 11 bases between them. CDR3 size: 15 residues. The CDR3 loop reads CASSLSSVSNSPLHF. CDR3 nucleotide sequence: TGTGCCAGCAGCTTATCCAGCGTCAGTAATTCACCCCTCCACTTT.

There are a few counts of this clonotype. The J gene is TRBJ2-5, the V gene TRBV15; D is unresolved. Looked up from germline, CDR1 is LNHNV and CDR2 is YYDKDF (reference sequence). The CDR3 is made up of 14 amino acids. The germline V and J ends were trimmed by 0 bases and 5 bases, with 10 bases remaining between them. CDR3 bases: TGTGCCACCAGCAGAGATTCGGCAGTTGAGACCCAGTACTTC. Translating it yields CATSRDSAVETQYF.

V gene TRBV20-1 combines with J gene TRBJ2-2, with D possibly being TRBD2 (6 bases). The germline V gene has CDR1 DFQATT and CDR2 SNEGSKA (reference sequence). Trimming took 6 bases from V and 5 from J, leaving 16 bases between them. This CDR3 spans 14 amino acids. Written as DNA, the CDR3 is TGCAGTGCCGGAGCGGGCGTGGGAACCGGGGAGCTGTTTTTT. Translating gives CSAGAGVGTGELFF.

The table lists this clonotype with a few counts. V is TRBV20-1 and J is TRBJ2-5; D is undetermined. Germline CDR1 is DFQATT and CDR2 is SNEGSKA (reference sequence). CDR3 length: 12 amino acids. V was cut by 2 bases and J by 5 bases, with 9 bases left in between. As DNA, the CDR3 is TGCAGTGCTAGATGGGTGCGCGAGACCCAGTACTTC. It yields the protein CSARWVRETQYF.

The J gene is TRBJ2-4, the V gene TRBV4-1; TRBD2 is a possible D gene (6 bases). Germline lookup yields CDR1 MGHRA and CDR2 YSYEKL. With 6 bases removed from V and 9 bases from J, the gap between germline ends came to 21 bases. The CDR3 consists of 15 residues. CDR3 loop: CASSHRWGEKLIQYF. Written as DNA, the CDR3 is TGCGCCAGCAGTCACCGTTGGGGGGAGAAGCTCATTCAGTACTTC.

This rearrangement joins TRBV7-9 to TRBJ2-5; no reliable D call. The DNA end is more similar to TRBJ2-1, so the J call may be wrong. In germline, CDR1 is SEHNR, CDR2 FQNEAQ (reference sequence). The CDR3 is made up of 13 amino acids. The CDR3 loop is CASSWTEKDEQFF. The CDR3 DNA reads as TGTGCCAGCAGCTGGACCGAGAAAGATGAGCAGTTCTTC.

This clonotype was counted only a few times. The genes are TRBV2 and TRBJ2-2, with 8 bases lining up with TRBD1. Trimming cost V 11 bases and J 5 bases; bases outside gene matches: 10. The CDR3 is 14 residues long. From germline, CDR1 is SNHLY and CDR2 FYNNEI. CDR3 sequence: CAGRQGLGTGELFF. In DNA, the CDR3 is TGTGCCGGACGACAGGGGTTAGGAACCGGGGAGCTGTTTTTT.

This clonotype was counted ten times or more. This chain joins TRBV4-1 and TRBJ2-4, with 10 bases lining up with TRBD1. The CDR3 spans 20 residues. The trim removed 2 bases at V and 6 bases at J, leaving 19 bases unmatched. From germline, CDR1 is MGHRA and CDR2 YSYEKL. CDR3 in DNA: TGCGCCAGCAGCCAACTTCAACAACCGACAGGGGGCAGGGGAGGAAACATTCAGTACTTC. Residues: CASSQLQQPTGGRGGNIQYF.

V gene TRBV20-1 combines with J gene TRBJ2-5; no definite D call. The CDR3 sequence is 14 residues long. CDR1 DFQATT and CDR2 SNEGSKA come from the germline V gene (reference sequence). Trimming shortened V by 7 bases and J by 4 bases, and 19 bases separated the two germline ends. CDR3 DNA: TGCAGTGAACTTGGGCCTAGTTTGTCAGAGACCCAGTACTTC. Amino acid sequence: CSELGPSLSETQYF.

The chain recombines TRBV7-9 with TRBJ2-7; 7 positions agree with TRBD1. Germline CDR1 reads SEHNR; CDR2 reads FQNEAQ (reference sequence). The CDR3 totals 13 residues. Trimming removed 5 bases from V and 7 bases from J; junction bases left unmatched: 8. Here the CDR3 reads CASSRDSPLEQYF. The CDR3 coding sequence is TGTGCCAGCAGCCGGGACAGTCCTTTAGAGCAGTACTTC.

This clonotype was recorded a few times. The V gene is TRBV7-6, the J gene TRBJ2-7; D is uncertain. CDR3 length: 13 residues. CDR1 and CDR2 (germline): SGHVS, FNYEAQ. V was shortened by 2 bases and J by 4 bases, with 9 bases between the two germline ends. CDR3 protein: CASSLNSNYEQYF. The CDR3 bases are TGTGCCAGCAGCTTAAACTCCAATTACGAGCAGTACTTC.

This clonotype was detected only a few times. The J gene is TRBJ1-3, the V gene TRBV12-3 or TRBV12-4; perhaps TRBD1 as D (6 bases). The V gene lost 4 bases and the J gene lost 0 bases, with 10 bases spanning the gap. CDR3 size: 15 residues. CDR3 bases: TGTGCCAGCAGTTGGGGGCGTATCTCTGGAAACACCATATATTTT. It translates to CASSWGRISGNTIYF.

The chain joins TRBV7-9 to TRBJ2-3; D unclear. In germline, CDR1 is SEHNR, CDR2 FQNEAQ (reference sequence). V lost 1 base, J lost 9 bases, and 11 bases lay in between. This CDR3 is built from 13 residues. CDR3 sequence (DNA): TGTGCCAGCAGCTTAGGAGGCCTTAGCACGCAGTATTTT. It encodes CASSLGGLSTQYF.

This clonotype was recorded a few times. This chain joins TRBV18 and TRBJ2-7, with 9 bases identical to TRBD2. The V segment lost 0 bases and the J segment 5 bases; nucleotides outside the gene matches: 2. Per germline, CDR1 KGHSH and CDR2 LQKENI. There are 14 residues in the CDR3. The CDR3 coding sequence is TGTGCCAGCTCACCACCGGGACTAGCTGACGAGCAGTACTTC. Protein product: CASSPPGLADEQYF.

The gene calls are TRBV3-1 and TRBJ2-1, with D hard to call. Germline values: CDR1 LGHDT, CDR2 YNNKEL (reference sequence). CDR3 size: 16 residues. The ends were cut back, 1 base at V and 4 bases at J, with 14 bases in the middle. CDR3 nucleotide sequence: TGTGCCAGCAGCCAAGCGGAAACTCTCCTATACAATGAGCAGTTCTTC. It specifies CASSQAETLLYNEQFF.

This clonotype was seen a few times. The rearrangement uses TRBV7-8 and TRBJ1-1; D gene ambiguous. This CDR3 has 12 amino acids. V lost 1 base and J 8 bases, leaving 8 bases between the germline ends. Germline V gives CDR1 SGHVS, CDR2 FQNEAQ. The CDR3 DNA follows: TGTGCCAGCAGCTTAGACCACCGCGAAGCTTTCTTT. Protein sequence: CASSLDHREAFF.

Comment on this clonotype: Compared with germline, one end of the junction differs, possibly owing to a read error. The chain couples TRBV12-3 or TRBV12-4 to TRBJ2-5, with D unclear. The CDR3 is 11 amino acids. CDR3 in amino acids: CASSYRETLYF. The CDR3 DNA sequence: TGTGCCAGCAGTTACCGAGAGACCCTGTACTTC.

CDR3 loop: CASSQGGRPNYGYTF. CDR3 in DNA: TGTGCCAGCAGCCAAGGGGGACGGCCGAACTATGGCTACACCTTC. The chain recombines TRBV14 with TRBJ1-2, with TRBD1 as a possible D gene (5 bases). Trimming took 1 base from V and 2 from J, leaving 11 bases between them. CDR1 SGHDN and CDR2 FVKESK come from the germline V gene. The CDR3 extends over 15 amino acids.

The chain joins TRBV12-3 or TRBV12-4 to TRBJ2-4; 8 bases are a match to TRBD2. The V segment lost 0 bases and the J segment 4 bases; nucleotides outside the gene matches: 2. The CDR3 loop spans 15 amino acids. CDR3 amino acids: CASSLASGIKNIQYF. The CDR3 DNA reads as TGTGCCAGCAGTTTAGCTAGCGGGATAAAAAACATTCAGTACTTC.

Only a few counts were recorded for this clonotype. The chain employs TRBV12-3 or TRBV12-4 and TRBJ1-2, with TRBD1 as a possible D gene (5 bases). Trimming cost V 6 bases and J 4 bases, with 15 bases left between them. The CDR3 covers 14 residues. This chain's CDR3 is CASRGTLQIYGYTF. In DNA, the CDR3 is TGTGCCAGCAGGGGGACGCTCCAAATCTATGGCTACACCTTC.

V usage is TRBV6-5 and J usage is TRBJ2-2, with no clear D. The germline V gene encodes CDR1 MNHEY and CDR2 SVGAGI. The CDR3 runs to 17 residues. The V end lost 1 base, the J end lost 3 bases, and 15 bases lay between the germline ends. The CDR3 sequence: CASSYLPNIRDTGELFF. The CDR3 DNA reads TGTGCCAGCAGTTACTTGCCGAACATTAGGGACACCGGGGAGCTGTTTTTT.

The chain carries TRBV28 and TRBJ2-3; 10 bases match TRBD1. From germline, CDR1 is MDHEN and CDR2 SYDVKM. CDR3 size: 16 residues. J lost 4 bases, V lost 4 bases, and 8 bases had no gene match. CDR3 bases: TGTGCCAGCAGTTCCCCGGGACAGGGGATTGCAGATACGCAGTATTTT. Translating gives CASSSPGQGIADTQYF.

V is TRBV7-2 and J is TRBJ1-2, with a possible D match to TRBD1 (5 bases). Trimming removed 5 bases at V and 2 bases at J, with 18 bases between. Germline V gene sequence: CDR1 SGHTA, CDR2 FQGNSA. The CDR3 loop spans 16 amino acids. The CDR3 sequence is CASSGESVGTNYGYTF. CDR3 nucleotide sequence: TGTGCCAGCAGCGGAGAATCTGTTGGGACGAACTATGGCTACACCTTC. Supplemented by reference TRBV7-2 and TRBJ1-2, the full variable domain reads GAGVSQSPSNKVTEKGKDVELRCDPISGHTALYWYRQSLGQGLEFLIYFQGNSAPDKSGLPSDRFSAERTGGSVSTLTIQRTQQEDSAVYLCASSGESVGTNYGYTFGSGTRLTVV.